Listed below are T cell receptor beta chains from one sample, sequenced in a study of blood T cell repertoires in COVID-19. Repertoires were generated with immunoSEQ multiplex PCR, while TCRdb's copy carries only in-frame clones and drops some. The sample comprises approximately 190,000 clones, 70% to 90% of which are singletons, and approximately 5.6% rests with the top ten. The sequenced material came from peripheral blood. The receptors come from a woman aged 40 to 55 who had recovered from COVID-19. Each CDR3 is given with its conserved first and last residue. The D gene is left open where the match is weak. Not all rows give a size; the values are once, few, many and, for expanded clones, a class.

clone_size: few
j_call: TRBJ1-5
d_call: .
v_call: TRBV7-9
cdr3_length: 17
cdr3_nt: TGTGCCAGCAGCTTAGCCGGCGGTGGTAGGGGCGGGGTAGCCCAGCATTTT
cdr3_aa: CASSLAGGGRGGVAQHF

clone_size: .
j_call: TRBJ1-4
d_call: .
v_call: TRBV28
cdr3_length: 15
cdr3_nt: TGTGCCAGCAGAGACACAGGATCAACTAATGAAAAACTGTTTTTT
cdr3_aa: CASRDTGSTNEKLFF

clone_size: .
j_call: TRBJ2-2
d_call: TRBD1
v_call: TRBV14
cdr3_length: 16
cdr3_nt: TGTGCCAGCAGCTCTACAGGGGCTCGGTACACCGGGGAGCTGTTTTTT
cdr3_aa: CASSSTGARYTGELFF

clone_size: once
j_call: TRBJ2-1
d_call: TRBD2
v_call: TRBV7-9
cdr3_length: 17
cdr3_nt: TGTGCCAGCAGCTTAAATCGAGCTAGCGGGCTACACAATGAGCAGTTCTTC
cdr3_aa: CASSLNRASGLHNEQFF

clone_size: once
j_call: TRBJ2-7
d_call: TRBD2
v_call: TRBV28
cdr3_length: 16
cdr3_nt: TGTGCCAGCAGTTTATCCGGGACTAGCGGCTCCTACGAGCAGTACTTC
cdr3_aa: CASSLSGTSGSYEQYF

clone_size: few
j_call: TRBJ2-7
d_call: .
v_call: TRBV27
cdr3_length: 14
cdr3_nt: TGTGCCAGCAGTTTGTTTTCGTATTCGGGCGAGCAGTACTTC
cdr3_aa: CASSLFSYSGEQYF

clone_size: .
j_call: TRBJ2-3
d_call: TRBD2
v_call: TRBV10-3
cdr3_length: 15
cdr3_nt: TGTGCCATCAGGGTTAGCGGGATGAGCACAGATACGCAGTATTTT
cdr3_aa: CAIRVSGMSTDTQYF

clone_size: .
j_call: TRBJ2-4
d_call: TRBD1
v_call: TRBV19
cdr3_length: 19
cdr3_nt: TGTGCCAGTAGTGCAGCGGGACAGGGGGCAGGAATAGCCAAAAACATTCAGTACTTC
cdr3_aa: CASSAAGQGAGIAKNIQYF

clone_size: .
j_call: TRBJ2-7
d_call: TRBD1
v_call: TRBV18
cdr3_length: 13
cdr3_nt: TGTGCCAGCTCGCCGGGACAGGACTACGAGCAGTACTTC
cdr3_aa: CASSPGQDYEQYF

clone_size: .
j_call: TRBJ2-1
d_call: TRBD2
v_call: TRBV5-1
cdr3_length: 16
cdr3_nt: TGCGCCAGCAGCGGGACTAGCGGTCGGGGGTACAATGAGCAGTTCTTC
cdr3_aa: CASSGTSGRGYNEQFF

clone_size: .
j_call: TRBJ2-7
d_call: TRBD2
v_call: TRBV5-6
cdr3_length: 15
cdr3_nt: TGTGCCAGCAGCCTGGGGACTAGCGGCAATTACGAGCAGTACTTC
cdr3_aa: CASSLGTSGNYEQYF

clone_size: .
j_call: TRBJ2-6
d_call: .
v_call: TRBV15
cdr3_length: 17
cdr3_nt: TGTGCCACCAGCAGAGAACGGACTTTCTCTGGGGCCAACGTCCTGACTTTC
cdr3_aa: CATSRERTFSGANVLTF

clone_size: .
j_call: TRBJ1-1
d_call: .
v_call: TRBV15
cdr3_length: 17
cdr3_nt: TGTGCCACCAGCAGACGGACAGTAACCCTTATGAACACTGAAGCTTTCTTT
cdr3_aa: CATSRRTVTLMNTEAFF

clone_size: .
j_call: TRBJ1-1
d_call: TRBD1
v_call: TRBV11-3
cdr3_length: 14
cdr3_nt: TGTGCCAGCAGTTACAGGGGCAGCGACACTGAAGCTTTCTTT
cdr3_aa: CASSYRGSDTEAFF

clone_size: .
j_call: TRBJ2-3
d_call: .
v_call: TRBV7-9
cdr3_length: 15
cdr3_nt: TGTGCCAGCAGACTCGGGGATTTCGACACAGATACGCAGTATTTT
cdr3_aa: CASRLGDFDTDTQYF

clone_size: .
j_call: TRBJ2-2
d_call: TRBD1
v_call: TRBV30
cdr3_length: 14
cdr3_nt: TGTGCCGTCCCCCCAGGGGGCATCACCGGGGAGCTGTTTTTT
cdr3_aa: CAVPPGGITGELFF

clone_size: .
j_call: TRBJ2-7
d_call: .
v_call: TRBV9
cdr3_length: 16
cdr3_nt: TGTGCCAGCAGCTCAAGGGGAGGCTTAGCGGCCTACGAGCAGTACTTC
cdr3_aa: CASSSRGGLAAYEQYF

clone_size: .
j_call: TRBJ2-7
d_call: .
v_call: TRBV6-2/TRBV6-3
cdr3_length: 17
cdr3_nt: TGTGCCAGCAGTTACCCGTCCGGCCTCGGGAGAGACCACGAGCAGTACTTC
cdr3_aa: CASSYPSGLGRDHEQYF

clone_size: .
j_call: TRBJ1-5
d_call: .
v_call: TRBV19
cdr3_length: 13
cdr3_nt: TGTGCCAGTAGTACCACGGACTTTCAGCCCCAGCATTTT
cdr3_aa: CASSTTDFQPQHF

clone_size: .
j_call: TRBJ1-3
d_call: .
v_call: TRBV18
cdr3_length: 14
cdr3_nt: TGTGCCAGCTCACCCCAGGAGGGAGGAAACACCATATATTTT
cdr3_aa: CASSPQEGGNTIYF

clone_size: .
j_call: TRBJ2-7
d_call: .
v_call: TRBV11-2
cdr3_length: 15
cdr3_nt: TGTGCCAGCAGTCTCCGGGACATGTCCTTTTACGAGCAGTACTTC
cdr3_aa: CASSLRDMSFYEQYF

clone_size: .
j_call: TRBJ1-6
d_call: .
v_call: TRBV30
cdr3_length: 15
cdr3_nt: TGTGCCTGGAGTGTAGGGGACACAACCAATTCACCCCTCCACTTT
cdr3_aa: CAWSVGDTTNSPLHF

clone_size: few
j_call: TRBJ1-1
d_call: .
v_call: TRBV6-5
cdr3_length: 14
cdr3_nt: TGTGCCAGCAGTTACTTACAGGGTAACACTGAAGCTTTCTTT
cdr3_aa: CASSYLQGNTEAFF

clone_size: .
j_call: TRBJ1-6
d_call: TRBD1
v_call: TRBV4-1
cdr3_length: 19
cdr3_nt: TGCGCCAGCAGCCAAGGGACAGGGGGTATGGCGTCCTATAATTCACCCCTCCACTTT
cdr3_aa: CASSQGTGGMASYNSPLHF

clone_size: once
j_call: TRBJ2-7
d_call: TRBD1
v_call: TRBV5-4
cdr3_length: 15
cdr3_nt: TGTGCCAGCAGCTTGGAACCCGGGACAGGGGACGAGCAGTACTTC
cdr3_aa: CASSLEPGTGDEQYF

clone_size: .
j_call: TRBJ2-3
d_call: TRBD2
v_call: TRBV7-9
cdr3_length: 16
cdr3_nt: TGTGCCAGCAGCCAAGACCGAGCGGGACGCACAGATACGCAGTATTTT
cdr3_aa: CASSQDRAGRTDTQYF

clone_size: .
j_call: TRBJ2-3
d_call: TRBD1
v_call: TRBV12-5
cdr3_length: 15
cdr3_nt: TGTGCTAGTGCAACTGGACAGGGTGAGAGAGATACGCAGTATTTT
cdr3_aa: CASATGQGERDTQYF

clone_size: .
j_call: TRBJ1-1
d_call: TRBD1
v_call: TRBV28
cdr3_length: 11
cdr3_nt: TGTGCCAGCAGTCTAAACAGGGGAGCTTTCTTT
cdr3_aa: CASSLNRGAFF

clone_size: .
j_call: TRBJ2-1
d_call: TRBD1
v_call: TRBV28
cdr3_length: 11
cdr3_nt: TGTGCCAGCAGTTTCCGACAGGGACAGTTCTTC
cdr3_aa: CASSFRQGQFF

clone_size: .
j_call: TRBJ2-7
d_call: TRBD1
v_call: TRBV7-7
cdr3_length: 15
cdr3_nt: TGTGCCAGCAGCAGTAGGGGACAGGGGGCTCGGGAGCAGTACTTC
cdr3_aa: CASSSRGQGAREQYF

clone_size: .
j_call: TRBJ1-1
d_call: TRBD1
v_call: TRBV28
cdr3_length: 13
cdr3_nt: TGTGCCAGCGGAACAGGGGGCTTCACTGAAGCTTTCTTT
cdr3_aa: CASGTGGFTEAFF

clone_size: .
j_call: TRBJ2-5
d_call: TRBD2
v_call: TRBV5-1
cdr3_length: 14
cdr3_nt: TGCGCCAGCAGCTTTGGTAGCGGGAAAGAGACCCAGTACTTC
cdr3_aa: CASSFGSGKETQYF

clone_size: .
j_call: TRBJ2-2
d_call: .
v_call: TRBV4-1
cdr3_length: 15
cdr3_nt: TGCGCCAGCAGCCAAGATCAGGGTCGGACCGGGGAGCTGTTTTTT
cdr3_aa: CASSQDQGRTGELFF

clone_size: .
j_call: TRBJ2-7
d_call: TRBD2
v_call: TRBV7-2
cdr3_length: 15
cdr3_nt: TGTGCCAGCAGCTTAGGCGGGAGTGTGACCTACGAGCAGTACTTC
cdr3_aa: CASSLGGSVTYEQYF

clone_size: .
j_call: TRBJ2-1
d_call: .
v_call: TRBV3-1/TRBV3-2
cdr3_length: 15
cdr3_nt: TGTGCCAGCAGCCAAGGTAGTCAGGGAGGCAATGAGCAGTTCTTC
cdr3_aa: CASSQGSQGGNEQFF

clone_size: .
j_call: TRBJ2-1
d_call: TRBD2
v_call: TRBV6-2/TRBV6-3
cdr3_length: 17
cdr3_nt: TGTGCCAGCAGTTTCCCGATGGGGGGGACCTCCTACAATGAGCAGTTCTTC
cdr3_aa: CASSFPMGGTSYNEQFF

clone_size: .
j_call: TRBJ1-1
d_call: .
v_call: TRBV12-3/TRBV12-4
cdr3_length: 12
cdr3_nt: TGTGCCAGCAGTTTAGGCGTTTCTGAAGCTTTCTTT
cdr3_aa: CASSLGVSEAFF

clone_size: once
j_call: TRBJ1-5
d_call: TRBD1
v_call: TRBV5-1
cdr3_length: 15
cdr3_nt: TGCGCCAGCAGCTCGGAGGGACAGGCGGGTCAGCCCCAGCATTTT
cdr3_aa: CASSSEGQAGQPQHF

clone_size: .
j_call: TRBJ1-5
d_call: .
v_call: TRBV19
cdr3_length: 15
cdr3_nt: TGTGCCAGTAGTATTCGCGGACATGGCAATCAGCCCCAGCATTTT
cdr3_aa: CASSIRGHGNQPQHF

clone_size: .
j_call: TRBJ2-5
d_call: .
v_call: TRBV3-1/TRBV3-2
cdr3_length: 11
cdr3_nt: TGTGCCAGCAGCCACCTTGAGACCCAGTACTTC
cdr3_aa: CASSHLETQYF

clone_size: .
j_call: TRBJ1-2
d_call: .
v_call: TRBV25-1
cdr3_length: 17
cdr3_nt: TGTGCCAGCACGGGAGGCGAGCCGGGGTCGGGGGACTATGGCTACACCTTC
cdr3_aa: CASTGGEPGSGDYGYTF

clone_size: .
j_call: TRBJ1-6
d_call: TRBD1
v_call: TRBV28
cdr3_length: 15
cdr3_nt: TGTGCCAGCAGTGGTGGGACAGGCGGTAATTCACCCCTCCACTTT
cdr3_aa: CASSGGTGGNSPLHF

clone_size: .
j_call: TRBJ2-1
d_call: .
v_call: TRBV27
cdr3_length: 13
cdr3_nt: TGTGCCAGCAGTTTGGGGGCGAACAATGAGCAGTTCTTC
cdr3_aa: CASSLGANNEQFF

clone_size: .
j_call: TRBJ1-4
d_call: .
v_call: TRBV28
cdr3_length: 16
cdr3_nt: TGTGCCAGCAGTTGGCCGATCAGGGTGGGGAATGAAAAACTGTTTTTT
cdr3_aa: CASSWPIRVGNEKLFF

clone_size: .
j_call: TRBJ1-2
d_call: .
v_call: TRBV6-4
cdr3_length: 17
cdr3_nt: TGTGCCAGCAGTGACTCGAGTCGGGGTGGGATTCCGAGTGGCTACACCTTC
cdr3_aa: CASSDSSRGGIPSGYTF

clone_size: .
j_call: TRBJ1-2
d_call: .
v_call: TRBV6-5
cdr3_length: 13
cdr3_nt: TGTGCCAGCAGTTTCGGGTCTAACTATGGCTACACCTTC
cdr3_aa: CASSFGSNYGYTF

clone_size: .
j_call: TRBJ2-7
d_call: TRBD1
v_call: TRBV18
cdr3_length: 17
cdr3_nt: TGTGCCAGCTCACCAGCACCGGGACAGGGAAGGATCTACGAGCAGTACTTC
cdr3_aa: CASSPAPGQGRIYEQYF

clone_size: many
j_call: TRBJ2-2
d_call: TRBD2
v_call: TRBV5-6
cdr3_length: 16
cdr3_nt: TGTGCCAGCAGCCCGCTCGAGGGAGGGCCTACCGGGGAGCTGTTTTTT
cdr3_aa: CASSPLEGGPTGELFF

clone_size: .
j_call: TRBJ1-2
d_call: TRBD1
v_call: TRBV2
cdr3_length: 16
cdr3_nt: TGTGCCAGCAGTGATAGGACAGGCCCATCTGGCTATGGCTACACCTTC
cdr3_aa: CASSDRTGPSGYGYTF

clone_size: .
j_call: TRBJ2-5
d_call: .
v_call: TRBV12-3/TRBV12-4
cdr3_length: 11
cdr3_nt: TGTGCCAGCAGCGAACAGGAGACCCAGTACTTC
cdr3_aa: CASSEQETQYF